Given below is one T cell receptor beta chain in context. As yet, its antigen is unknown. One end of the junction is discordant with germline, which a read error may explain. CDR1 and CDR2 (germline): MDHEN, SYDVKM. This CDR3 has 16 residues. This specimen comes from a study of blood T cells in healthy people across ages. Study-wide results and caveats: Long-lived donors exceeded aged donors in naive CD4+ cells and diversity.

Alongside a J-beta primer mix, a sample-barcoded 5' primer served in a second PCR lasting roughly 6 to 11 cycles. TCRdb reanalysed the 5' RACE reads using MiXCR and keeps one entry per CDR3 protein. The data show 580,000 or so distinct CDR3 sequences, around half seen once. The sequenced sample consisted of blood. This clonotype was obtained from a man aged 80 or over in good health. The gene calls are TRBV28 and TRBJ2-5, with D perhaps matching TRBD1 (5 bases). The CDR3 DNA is TGTGCCAGCAGTTTATCCGGGCAGGGTAGGCAAGGGACCCAGTACTTC. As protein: CASSLSGQGRQGTQYF. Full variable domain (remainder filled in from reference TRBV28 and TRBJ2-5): DVKVTQSSRYLVKRTGEKVFLECVQDMDHENMFWYRQDPGLGLRLIYFSYDVKMKEKGDIPEGYSVSREKKERFSLILESASTNQTSMYLCASSLSGQGRQGTQYFGPGTRLLVL.